The T cell receptor (beta chain) under discussion was sequenced for a study of blood T cell repertoires in COVID-19. Study-wide background: The United States, Italy and Spain provided the acute and convalescent COVID-19 samples. PBMCs, B-cell-depleted T cells, or T cells were the source of the cDNA or gDNA that made up the material.

TCRdb's copy holds only in-frame clones and misses some; the assay was immunoSEQ multiplex PCR. The repertoire holds about 300,000 clones, with about 87% as singletons. The CDR3 has 13 residues. Germline V CDR1 and CDR2: MNHEY, SVGAGI. With 7 bases clipped from V and 14 bases from J, the junction kept 11 bases outside the gene matches. The specimen was peripheral blood. V and J are TRBV6-5 and TRBJ1-6, with 7 bases matching TRBD1. The origin of this receptor is a man aged 65 to 79 with acute or convalescent COVID-19. The CDR3 nucleotides read TGTGCCAGCATGGGCAGGGGGTTAAGGGCCCTCCACTTT. It specifies CASMGRGLRALHF.